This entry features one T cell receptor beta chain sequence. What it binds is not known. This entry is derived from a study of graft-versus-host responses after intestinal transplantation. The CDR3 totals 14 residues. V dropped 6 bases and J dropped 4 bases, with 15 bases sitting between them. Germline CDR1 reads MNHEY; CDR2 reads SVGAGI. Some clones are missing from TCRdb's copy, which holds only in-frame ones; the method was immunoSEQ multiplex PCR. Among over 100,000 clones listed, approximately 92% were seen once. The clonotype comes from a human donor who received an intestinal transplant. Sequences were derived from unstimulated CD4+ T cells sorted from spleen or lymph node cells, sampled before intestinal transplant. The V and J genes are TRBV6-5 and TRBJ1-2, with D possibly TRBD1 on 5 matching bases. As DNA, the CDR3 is TGTGCCAGCAGCCCCGGGGACGGGATCTATGGCTACACCTTC. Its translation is CASSPGDGIYGYTF.